This TCR beta chain is from a study of tumor-infiltrating lymphocytes in primary liver carcinoma. Co-extraction of RNA and DNA was performed on 20-30 mg of unsorted bulk tissue. Trimming removed 8 bases from V and 6 bases from J; junction bases left unmatched: 9. This CDR3 comprises 14 residues. The germline gives CDR1 MNHEY, CDR2 SVGAGI. With approximately 470 ng total RNA as template and a constant-region primer, TCR beta cDNA was made. ARM-PCR was slightly modified, and three nested multiplex PCR rounds with it gave rise to the TCR beta libraries. Use of TRBV1-TRBV30 forward primers with a C-beta reverse primer characterized the first two PCR rounds, which lasted about 9 cycles each. TCRdb ran MiXCR on the multiplex PCR reads and lists one entry per CDR3 protein. The sample lists around 190,000 distinct CDR3 sequences, about 82% occurring once.

The clonotype was recovered from a man aged 40-50 years with primary liver carcinoma and hepatitis B virus infection. Sample: tumor tissue from primary liver carcinoma. The chain carries TRBV6-5 and TRBJ2-7; the match to TRBD2 covers 11 bases. The CDR3 nucleotides read TGTGCCAGCGTGAGACTAGCGGGAAGTGGCGAGCAGTACTTC. It codes for CASVRLAGSGEQYF.